Listed here is a single TCR beta chain. These data originate in a study of blood T cell repertoires in COVID-19. Germline lookup yields CDR1 SGHDN and CDR2 FVKESK. The CDR3 sequence is 15 residues long. With V trimmed by 0 bases and J by 7 bases, 3 bases remained unmatched. The protocol was immunoSEQ multiplex PCR, while the TCRdb copy is restricted to in-frame clones and leaves out a portion. The data show 55,000 or so clones, with 87% seen just once and 3.6% held by the top ten. This TCR was sampled from a man aged 40-49 years with COVID-19, enrolled during active disease. This chain joins TRBV14 and TRBJ1-6; the match to TRBD1 covers 7 bases. Sequenced material: peripheral blood. The DNA of the CDR3 is TGTGCCAGCAGCCAAGATACAGGGGCGAATTCACCCCTCCACTTT. This encodes CASSQDTGANSPLHF.